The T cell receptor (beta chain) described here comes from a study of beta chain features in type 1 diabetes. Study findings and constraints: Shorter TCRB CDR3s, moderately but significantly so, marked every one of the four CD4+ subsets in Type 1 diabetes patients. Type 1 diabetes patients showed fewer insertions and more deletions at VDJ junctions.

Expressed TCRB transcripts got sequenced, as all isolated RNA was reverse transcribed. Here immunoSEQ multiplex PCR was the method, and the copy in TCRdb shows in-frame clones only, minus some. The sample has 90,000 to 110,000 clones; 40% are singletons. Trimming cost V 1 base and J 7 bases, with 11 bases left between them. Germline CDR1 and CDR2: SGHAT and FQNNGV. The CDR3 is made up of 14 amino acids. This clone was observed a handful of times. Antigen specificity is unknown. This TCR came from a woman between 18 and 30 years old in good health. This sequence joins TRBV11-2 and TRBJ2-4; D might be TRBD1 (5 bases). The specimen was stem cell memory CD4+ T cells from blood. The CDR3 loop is CASSLVARDNIQYF. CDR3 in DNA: TGTGCCAGCAGCTTAGTCGCCAGGGATAACATTCAGTACTTC.